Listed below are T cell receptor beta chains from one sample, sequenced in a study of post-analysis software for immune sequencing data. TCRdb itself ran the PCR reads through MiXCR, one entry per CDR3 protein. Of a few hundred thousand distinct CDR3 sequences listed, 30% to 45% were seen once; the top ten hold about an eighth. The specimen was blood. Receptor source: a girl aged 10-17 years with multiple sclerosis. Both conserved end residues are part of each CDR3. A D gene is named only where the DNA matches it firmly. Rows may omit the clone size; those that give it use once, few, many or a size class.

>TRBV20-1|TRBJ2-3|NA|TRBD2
CSAILAGVQSDTQYF
TGCAGTGCTATTCTAGCGGGGGTCCAGTCGGATACGCAGTATTTT
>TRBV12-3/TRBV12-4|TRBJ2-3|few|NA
CASTTQRTATDTQYF
TGTGCCAGCACCACTCAGAGGACAGCAACAGATACGCAGTATTTT
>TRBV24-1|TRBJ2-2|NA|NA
CATSDWGKGTGELFF
TGTGCCACCAGTGATTGGGGCAAGGGGACCGGGGAGCTGTTTTTT
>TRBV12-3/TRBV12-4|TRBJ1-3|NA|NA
CASSSSRGPGNTIYF
TGTGCCAGCAGTTCCTCCAGGGGACCTGGAAACACCATATATTTT
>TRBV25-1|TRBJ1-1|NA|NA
CASSDFGNEAFF
TGTGCCAGCAGTGATTTTGGAAATGAAGCTTTCTTT
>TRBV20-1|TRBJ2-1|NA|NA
CSASMGGQLSSYNEQFF
TGCAGTGCTAGTATGGGGGGACAGTTGAGCTCCTACAATGAGCAGTTCTTC
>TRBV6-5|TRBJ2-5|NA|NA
CASRGRTQGTQYF
TGTGCCAGCAGAGGACGGACCCAAGGGACCCAGTACTTC
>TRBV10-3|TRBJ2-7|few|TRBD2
CAISEQRGSSYEQYF
TGTGCCATCAGTGAGCAGCGGGGGAGCTCCTACGAGCAGTACTTC
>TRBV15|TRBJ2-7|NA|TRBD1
CATSREGTASYEQYF
TGTGCCACCAGCAGAGAGGGGACAGCCTCCTACGAGCAGTACTTC
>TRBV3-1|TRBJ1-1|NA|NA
CASSQGPMNTEAFF
TGTGCCAGCAGCCAGGGACCGATGAACACTGAAGCTTTCTTT
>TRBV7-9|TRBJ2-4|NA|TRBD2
CASSPRLAPLAKNIQYF
TGTGCCAGCAGCCCAAGACTAGCGCCGCTAGCCAAAAACATTCAGTACTTC
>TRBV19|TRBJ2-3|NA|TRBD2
CASSTELGGGAHDAYF
TGTGCCAGTAGTACGGAACTGGGCGGGGGGGCCCACGATGCGTATTTT
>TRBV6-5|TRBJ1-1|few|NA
CASSYEAEAEAFF
TGTGCCAGCAGTTACGAGGCTGAAGCTGAAGCTTTCTTT
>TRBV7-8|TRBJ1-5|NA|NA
CASSLWGASNQPQHF
TGTGCCAGCAGCTTGTGGGGGGCCAGCAATCAGCCCCAGCATTTT
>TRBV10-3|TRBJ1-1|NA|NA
CAISESNLGWAFF
TGTGCCATCAGTGAGTCGAATTTAGGGTGGGCTTTCTTT
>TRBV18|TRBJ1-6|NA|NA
CVSSPPTGGPGSPLHF
TGTGTCAGCTCACCTCCGACCGGGGGCCCGGGTTCACCCCTCCACTTT
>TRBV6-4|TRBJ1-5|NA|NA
CASSEWRTRSNQPQHF
TGTGCCAGCAGTGAATGGCGGACGCGGAGCAATCAGCCCCAGCATTTT
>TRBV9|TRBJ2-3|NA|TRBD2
CASSAPPFKRRGVFTDTQYF
TGTGCCAGCAGCGCCCCGCCTTTTAAGCGGCGGGGGGTTTTCACAGATACGCAGTATTTT
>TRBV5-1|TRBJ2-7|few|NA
CASSFETGHYYEQYF
TGCGCCAGCAGCTTTGAAACAGGGCATTACTACGAGCAGTACTTC
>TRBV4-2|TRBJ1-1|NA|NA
CTSSRRLTGGEAFF
TGTACCAGCAGCCGACGACTCACAGGCGGTGAAGCTTTCTTT
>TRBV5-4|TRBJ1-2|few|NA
CASSPVGLKYGYTF
TGTGCCAGCAGCCCGGTCGGGCTGAAATATGGCTACACCTTC
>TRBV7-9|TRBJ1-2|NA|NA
CASSYGTPGGYGYTF
TGTGCCAGCAGCTACGGGACTCCGGGTGGCTATGGCTACACCTTC
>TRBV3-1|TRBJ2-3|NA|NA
CASSQDGTTSTDTQYF
TGTGCCAGCAGCCAAGATGGGACAACTAGCACAGATACGCAGTATTTT
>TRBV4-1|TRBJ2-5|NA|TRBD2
CASSTGLAVLQETQYF
TGCGCCAGCAGCACGGGACTAGCGGTCTTGCAAGAGACCCAGTACTTC
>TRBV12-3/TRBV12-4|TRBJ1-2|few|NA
CASREGRYYGYTF
TGTGCCAGCAGGGAAGGACGGTACTATGGCTACACCTTC
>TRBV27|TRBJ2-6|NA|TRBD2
CASTFRRGGFSRSGANVLTF
TGTGCCAGCACCTTTAGGCGGGGGGGCTTTTCGCGCTCTGGGGCCAACGTCCTGACTTTC
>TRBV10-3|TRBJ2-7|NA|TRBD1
CAISAPIGQADEQYF
TGTGCCATCAGTGCGCCCATCGGACAGGCGGACGAGCAGTACTTC
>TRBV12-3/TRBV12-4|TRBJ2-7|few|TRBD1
CASTPGQGIYEQYF
TGTGCCAGCACCCCGGGACAGGGGATCTACGAGCAGTACTTC
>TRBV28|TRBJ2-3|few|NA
CASSFSGQGRTDTQYF
TGTGCCAGCAGTTTTTCAGGTCAGGGCCGCACAGATACGCAGTATTTT
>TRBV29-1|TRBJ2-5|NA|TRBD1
CSVAFDRDGANQETQYF
TGCAGCGTTGCTTTTGACAGGGACGGGGCTAACCAAGAGACCCAGTACTTC
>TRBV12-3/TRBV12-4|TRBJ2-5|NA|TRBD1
CASSIDRVGETQYF
TGTGCCAGCAGTATCGACAGGGTCGGGGAGACCCAGTACTTC
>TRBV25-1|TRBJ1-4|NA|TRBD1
CASSDRGREKRFF
TGTGCCAGCAGTGACAGGGGGCGAGAAAAACGGTTTTTT
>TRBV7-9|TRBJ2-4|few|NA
CASSRPGLAKNIQYF
TGTGCCAGCAGCCGCCCCGGCCTAGCCAAAAACATTCAGTACTTC
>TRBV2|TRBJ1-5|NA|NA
CASKADYSNQPQHF
TGTGCCAGCAAGGCTGACTATAGCAATCAGCCCCAGCATTTT
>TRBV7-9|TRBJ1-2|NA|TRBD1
CASSSVPRTGAKLWGYTF
TGTGCCAGCAGCTCGGTACCGAGGACAGGAGCAAAACTATGGGGCTACACCTTC
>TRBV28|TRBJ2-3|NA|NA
CASSFHQGRDTQYF
TGTGCCAGCAGTTTCCATCAGGGAAGAGATACGCAGTATTTT
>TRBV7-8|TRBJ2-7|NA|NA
CASSFLLAEEQYF
TGTGCCAGCAGCTTCCTCTTGGCGGAGGAGCAGTACTTC
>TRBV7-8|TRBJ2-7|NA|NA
CACSLGVGTTREQYF
TGTGCCTGCAGCTTAGGAGTCGGGACAACCCGCGAGCAGTACTTC
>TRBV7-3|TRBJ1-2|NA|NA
CASSSHPGVDGYTF
TGTGCCAGCAGCTCCCACCCCGGCGTAGATGGCTACACCTTC
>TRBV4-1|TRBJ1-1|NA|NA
CASSQGDGGAMNTEAFF
TGCGCCAGCAGCCAAGGGGACGGCGGGGCCATGAACACTGAAGCTTTCTTT
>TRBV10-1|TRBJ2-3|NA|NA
CASGEGTDTQYF
TGCGCCAGCGGTGAAGGTACAGATACGCAGTATTTT
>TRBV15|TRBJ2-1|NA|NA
CATSRGGGEYNEQFF
TGTGCCACCAGCAGAGGCGGGGGCGAGTACAATGAGCAGTTCTTC
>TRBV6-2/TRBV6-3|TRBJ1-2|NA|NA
CASRTTNYGYTF
TGTGCCAGCAGGACAACTAACTATGGCTACACCTTC
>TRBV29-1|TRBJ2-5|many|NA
CSVATGTQETQYF
TGCAGCGTTGCTACCGGGACGCAAGAGACCCAGTACTTC
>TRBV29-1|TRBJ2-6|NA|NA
CSVEAVSGASVLTF
TGCAGCGTTGAAGCTGTCTCTGGGGCCAGCGTCCTGACTTTC
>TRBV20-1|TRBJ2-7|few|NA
CSALPDTRYEQYF
TGCAGTGCCCTCCCTGACACACGCTACGAGCAGTACTTC
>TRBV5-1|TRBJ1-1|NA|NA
CASSFTGSLNTEAFF
TGCGCCAGCAGCTTCACGGGATCTCTGAACACTGAAGCTTTCTTT
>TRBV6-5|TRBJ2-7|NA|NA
CASGPGGVIPYEQYF
TGTGCCAGCGGGCCCGGAGGGGTCATCCCCTACGAGCAGTACTTC
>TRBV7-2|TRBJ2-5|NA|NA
CASSLTGTQYF
TGTGCCAGCAGCTTGACAGGGACCCAGTACTTC
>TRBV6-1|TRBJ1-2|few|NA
CASSAIREGKNYGYTF
TGTGCCAGCAGTGCTATCAGGGAGGGGAAGAACTATGGCTACACCTTC
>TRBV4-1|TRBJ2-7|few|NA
CASSQGLGGRDEQYF
TGCGCCAGCAGCCAAGGGTTGGGTGGGCGCGACGAGCAGTACTTC
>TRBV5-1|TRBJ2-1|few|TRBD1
CASSFGTVGNEQFF
TGCGCCAGCAGCTTCGGGACAGTAGGAAATGAGCAGTTCTTC